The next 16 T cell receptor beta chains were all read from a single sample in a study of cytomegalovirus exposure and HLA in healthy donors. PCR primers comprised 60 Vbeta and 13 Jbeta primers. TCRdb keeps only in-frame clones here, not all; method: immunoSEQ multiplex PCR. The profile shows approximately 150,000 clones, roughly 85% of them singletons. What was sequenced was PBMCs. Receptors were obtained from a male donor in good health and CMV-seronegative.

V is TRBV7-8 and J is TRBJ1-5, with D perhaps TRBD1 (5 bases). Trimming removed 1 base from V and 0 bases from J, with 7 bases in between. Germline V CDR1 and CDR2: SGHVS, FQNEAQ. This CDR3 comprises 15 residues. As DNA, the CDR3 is TGTGCCAGCAGCTTAGAACAGGTTAGCAATCAGCCCCAGCATTTT. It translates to CASSLEQVSNQPQHF.

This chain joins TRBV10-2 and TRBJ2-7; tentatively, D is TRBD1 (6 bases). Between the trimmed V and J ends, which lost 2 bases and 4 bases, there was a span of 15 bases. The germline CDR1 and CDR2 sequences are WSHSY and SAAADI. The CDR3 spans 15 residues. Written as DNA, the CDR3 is TGCGCCAGCAGTGAGAGGGGGACGGGCCTGTACGAGCAGTACTTC. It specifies CASSERGTGLYEQYF.

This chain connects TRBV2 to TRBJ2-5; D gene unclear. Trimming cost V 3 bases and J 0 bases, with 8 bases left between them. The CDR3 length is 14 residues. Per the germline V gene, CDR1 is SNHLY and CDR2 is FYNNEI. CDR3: CASSENSYQETQYF. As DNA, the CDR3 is TGTGCCAGCAGTGAGAACAGCTACCAAGAGACCCAGTACTTC.

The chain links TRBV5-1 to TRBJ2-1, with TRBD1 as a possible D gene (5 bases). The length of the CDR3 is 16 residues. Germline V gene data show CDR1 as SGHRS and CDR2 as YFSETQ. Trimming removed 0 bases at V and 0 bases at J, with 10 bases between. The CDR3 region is CASSLGQFVSYNEQFF. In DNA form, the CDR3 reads TGCGCCAGCAGCTTGGGACAGTTTGTCTCCTACAATGAGCAGTTCTTC. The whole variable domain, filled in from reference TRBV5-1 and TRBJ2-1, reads KAGVTQTPRYLIKTRGQQVTLSCSPISGHRSVSWYQQTPGQGLQFLFEYFSETQRNKGNFPGRFSGRQFSNSRSEMNVSTLELGDSALYLCASSLGQFVSYNEQFFGPGTRLTVL.

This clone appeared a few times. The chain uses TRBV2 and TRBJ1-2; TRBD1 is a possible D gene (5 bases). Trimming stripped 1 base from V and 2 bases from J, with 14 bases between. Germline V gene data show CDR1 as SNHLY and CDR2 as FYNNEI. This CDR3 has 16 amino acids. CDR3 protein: CASSEGPQGPNYGYTF. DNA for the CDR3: TGTGCCAGCAGTGAAGGACCCCAGGGCCCCAACTATGGCTACACCTTC.

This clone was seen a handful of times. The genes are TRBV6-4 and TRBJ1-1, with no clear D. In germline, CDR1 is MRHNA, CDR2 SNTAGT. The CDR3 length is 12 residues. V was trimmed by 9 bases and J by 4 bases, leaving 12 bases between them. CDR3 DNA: TGTGCCAGGAGGAGCCCAATCACTGAAGCTTTCTTT. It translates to CARRSPITEAFF.

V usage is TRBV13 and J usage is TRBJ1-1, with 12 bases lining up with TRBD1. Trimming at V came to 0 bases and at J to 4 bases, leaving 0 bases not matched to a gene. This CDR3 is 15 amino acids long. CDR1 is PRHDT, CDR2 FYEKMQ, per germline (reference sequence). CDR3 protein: CASSLGGQGATEAFF. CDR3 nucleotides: TGTGCCAGCAGCTTAGGGGGACAGGGGGCCACTGAAGCTTTCTTT. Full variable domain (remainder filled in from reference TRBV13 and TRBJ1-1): AAGVIQSPRHLIKEKRETATLKCYPIPRHDTVYWYQQGPGQDPQFLISFYEKMQSDKGSIPDRFSAQQFSDYHSELNMSSLELGDSALYFCASSLGGQGATEAFFGQGTRLTVV.

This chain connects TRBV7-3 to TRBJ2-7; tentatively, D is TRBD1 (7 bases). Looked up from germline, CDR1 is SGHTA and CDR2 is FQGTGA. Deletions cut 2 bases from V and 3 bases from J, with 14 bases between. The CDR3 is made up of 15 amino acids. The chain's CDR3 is CASSLGQGGRYEQYF. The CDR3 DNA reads TGTGCCAGCAGCTTAGGGCAGGGGGGTCGCTACGAGCAGTACTTC.

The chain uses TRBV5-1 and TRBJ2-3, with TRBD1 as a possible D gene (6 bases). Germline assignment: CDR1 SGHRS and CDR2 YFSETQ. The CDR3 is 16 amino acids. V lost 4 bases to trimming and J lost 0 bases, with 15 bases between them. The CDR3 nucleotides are TGCGCCAGCAGCGGTACCGGGACAACTAGCACAGATACGCAGTATTTT. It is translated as CASSGTGTTSTDTQYF.

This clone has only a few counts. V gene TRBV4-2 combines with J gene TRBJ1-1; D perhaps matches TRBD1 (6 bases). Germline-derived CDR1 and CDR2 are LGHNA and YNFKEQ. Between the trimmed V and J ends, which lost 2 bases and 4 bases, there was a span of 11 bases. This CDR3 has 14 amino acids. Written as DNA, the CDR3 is TGTGCCAGCAGCCAAAAAGTACAGGGCACTGAAGCTTTCTTT. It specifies CASSQKVQGTEAFF.

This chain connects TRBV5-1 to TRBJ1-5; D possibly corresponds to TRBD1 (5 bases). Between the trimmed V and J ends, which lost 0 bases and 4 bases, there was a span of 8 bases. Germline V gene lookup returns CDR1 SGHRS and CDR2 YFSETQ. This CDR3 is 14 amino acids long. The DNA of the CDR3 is TGCGCCAGCAGCTTGGGGGGGGAAAATCAGCCCCAGCATTTT. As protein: CASSLGGENQPQHF.

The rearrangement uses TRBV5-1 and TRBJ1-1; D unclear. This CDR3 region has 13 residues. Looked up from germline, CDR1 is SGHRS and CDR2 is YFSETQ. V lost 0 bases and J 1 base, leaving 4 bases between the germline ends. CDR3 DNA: TGCGCCAGCAGCTTGGAACAGAACACTGAAGCTTTCTTT. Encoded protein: CASSLEQNTEAFF.

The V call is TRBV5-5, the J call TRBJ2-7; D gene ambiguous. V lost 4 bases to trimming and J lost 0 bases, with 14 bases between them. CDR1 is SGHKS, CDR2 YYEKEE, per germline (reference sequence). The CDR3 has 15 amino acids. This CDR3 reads CASSPSSPGSYEQYF. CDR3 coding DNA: TGTGCCAGCAGCCCCTCGAGTCCTGGCTCCTACGAGCAGTACTTC.

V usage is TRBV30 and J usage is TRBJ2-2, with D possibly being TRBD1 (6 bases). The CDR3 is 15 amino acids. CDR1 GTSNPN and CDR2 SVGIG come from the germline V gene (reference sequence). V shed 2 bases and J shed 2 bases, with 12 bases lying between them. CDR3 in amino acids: CAWSWAGVNTGELFF. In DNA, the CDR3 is TGTGCCTGGAGTTGGGCAGGGGTTAACACCGGGGAGCTGTTTTTT.

The CDR3: CASNLRRTEAFF. In DNA form, the CDR3 reads TGTGCCAGCAATTTAAGGAGGACTGAAGCTTTCTTT. The genes are TRBV2 and TRBJ1-1; D not resolved. The CDR3 spans 12 residues. V was pared by 7 bases and J by 5 bases, with 11 bases between. Per germline, CDR1 SNHLY and CDR2 FYNNEI.

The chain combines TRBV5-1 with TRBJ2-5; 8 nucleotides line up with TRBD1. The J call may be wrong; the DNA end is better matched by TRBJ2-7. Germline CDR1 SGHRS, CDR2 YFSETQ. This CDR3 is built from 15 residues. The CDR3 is CASSFTGQGESEQYF. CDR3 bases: TGCGCCAGCAGCTTTACCGGACAGGGTGAGAGCGAGCAGTACTTC.